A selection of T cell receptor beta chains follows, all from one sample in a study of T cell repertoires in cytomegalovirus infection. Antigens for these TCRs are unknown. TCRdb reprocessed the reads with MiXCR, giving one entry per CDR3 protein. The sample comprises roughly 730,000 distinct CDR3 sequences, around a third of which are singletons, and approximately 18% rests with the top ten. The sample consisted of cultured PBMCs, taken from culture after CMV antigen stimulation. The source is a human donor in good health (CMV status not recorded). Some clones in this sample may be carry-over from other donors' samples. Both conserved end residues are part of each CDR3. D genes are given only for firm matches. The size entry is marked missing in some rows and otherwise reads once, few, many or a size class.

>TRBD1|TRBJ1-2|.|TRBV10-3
TGTGCCATCAGGGGGACAGGGGGAGATGGGTATGGCTACACCTTC
CAIRGTGGDGYGYTF
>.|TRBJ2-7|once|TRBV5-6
TGTGCCAGCAGCTTGTTCGGCCAAAACGACTACGAGCAGTACTTC
CASSLFGQNDYEQYF
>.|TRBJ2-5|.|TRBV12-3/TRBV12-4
TGTGCCAGCAGTTTGTGGGGCCGCCAAGAGACCCAGTACTTC
CASSLWGRQETQYF
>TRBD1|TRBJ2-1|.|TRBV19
TGTGCCAGTAGTATGACCCTCCGGACAGGACGAAGAAATGAGCAGTTCTTC
CASSMTLRTGRRNEQFF
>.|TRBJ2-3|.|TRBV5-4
TGTGCCAGCAGCCCGCTCCCCGGGGCTAGCACAGATACGCAGTATTTT
CASSPLPGASTDTQYF
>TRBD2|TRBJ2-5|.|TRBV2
TGTGCCAGCAGTGAATTGGGGGGGGGAGAGACCCAGTACTTC
CASSELGGGETQYF
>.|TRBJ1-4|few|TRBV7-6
TGTGCCAGCAGTTTCACAAGGGTGGGGGGCCGTGCTGAAAAACTGTTTTTT
CASSFTRVGGRAEKLFF
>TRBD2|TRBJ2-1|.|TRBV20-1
TGCAGTGAAGGGAGGGGCGGGGTGGATGAGCAGTTCTTC
CSEGRGGVDEQFF
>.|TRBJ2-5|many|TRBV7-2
TGTGCCAGCAGCAAATTAGGAATTCAAGAGACCCAGTACTTC
CASSKLGIQETQYF
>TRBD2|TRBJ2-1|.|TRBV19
TGTGCCAGTAGTATTTACCCCCCTAGCGGGAGGGCCCTCAATGAGCAGTTCTTC
CASSIYPPSGRALNEQFF
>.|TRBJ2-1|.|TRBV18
TGTGCCAGCTCACCAAGACAAAATGAGCAGTTCTTC
CASSPRQNEQFF
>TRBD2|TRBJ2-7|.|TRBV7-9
TGTGCCACCCTGGGAGCGGGAGGGGTGTCGCACGAGCAGTACTTC
CATLGAGGVSHEQYF
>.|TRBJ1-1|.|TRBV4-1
TGCGCCAGCAGCCAACCCCCCTATGGGACAAGGGGAAACACTGAAGCTTTCTTT
CASSQPPYGTRGNTEAFF
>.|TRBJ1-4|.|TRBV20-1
TGCAGTGCCCGCCCTGGTACCCCGGGGGCAACTAATGAAAAACTGTTTTTT
CSARPGTPGATNEKLFF
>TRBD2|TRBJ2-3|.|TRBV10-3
TGTGCCATCAGTGAGGGGACTAGCGGGAGTGAGGTAGATACGCAGTATTTT
CAISEGTSGSEVDTQYF
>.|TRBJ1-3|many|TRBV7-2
TGTGCCAGCAGCTCAGGCCCTCACTCTGGAAACACCATATATTTT
CASSSGPHSGNTIYF
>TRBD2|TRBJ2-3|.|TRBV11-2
TGTGCCAGCAGCCGACTAGCGGGGGGAGATACGCAGTATTTT
CASSRLAGGDTQYF
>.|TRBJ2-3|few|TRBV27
TGTGCCAGCAGTTTAATGAGAAACACAGATACGCAGTATTTT
CASSLMRNTDTQYF
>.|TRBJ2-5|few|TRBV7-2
TGTGCCAGCAGCTTATTTCAGGGTCCAGAGACCCAGTACTTC
CASSLFQGPETQYF
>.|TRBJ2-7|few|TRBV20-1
TGCAGTGCTAGGGTTGTGGCTAGCGAAGCCTACGAGCAGTACTTC
CSARVVASEAYEQYF
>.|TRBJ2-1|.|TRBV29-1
TGCAGCGTTGCCAGGGACTCCAACAATGAGCAGTTCTTC
CSVARDSNNEQFF
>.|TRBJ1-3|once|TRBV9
TGTGCCAGCAGTGGTGGCTCTGGAAACACCATATATTTT
CASSGGSGNTIYF
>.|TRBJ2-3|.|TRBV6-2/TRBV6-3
TGTGCCAGCACCCAGACGACAGACCCCGTAGATACGCAGTATTTT
CASTQTTDPVDTQYF
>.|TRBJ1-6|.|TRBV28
TGTGCCAGCAGCCAAGGACTGGATAATTCACCCCTCCACTTT
CASSQGLDNSPLHF
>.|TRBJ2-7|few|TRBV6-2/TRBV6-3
TGTGCCAGCAGTTACTCGCAGGTTGGCGAGCAGTACTTC
CASSYSQVGEQYF
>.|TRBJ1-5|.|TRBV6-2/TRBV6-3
TGTGCCAGCACTGGATCGGTCTATCGCAGGAATCAGCCCCAGCATTTT
CASTGSVYRRNQPQHF
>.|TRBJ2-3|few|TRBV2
TGTGCCAGCAGTAAAGGGACGGAAGATACGCAGTATTTT
CASSKGTEDTQYF
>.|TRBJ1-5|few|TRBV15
TGTGCCACCAGCAGAGATGGCAGGGGAAATCAGCCCCAGCATTTT
CATSRDGRGNQPQHF
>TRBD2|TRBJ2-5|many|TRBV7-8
TGTGCCAGCAGCCCCCGGACTAGCGCGACAAAAGAGACCCAGTACTTC
CASSPRTSATKETQYF
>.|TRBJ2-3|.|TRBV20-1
TGCAGTGCGATTCTAGCAGCGGCAGATACGCAGTATTTT
CSAILAAADTQYF
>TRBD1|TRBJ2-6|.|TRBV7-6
TGTGCCAGCAGCCCTCATGGGGACAGGGGGCGCGCTGGGGCCAACGTCCTGACTTTC
CASSPHGDRGRAGANVLTF
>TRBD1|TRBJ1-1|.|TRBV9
TGTGCCAGCAGCATGTGGACAGGGATTGACACTGAAGCTTTCTTT
CASSMWTGIDTEAFF
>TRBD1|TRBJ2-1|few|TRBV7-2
TGTGCCAGCAGCTCCGGGACAGCTTCCTACAATGAGCAGTTCTTC
CASSSGTASYNEQFF
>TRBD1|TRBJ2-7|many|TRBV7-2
TGTGCCAGCAGCTTCGACAGGGGTTTGCGCGAGCAGTACTTC
CASSFDRGLREQYF
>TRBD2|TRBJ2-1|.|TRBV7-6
TGTGCCAGCAGCTTAGCGCCGGGGACTAGCGGGAGGCGCAATGAGCAGTTCTTC
CASSLAPGTSGRRNEQFF
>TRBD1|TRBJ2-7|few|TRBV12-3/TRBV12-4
TGTGCCAGCGGCCGGACAGGGAACGAGCAGTACTTC
CASGRTGNEQYF
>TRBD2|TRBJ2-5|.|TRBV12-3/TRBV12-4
TGTGCCAGCAGCCGTAGCGGGAGGACTCCCCTGGAGACCCAGTACTTC
CASSRSGRTPLETQYF
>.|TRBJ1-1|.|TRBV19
TGTGCCAGTAGTCCGGGACTAAACGGGAACACTGAAGCTTTCTTT
CASSPGLNGNTEAFF
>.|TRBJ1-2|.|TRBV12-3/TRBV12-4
TGTGCCAGCAGTTCGCCTCCAGGGTATGGCTACACCTTC
CASSSPPGYGYTF
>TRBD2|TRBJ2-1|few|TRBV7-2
TGTGCCAGCAGCTTAAGGTCGTTCACTAGCGGGAGCGACAATGAGCAGTTCTTC
CASSLRSFTSGSDNEQFF
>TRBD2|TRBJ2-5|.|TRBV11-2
TGTGCCAGCAGCCTGACTAGCGGGGGAAAGACCCAGTACTTC
CASSLTSGGKTQYF
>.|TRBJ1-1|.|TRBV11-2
TGTGCCAGCAGCTTGTCCGCTCGGGGAGCTGAAGCTTTCTTT
CASSLSARGAEAFF
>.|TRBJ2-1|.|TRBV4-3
TGCGCCAGCAGCCAAGCTACTAGCTCCAATGAGCAGTTCTTC
CASSQATSSNEQFF
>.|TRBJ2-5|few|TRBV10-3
TGTGCCATCAGTGAGTCTTATGGCCAAGAGACCCAGTACTTC
CAISESYGQETQYF
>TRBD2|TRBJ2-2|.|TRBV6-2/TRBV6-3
TGTGCCAGCAGTCGGAGGCTAGCGGGAGCCACCGGGGAGCTGTTTTTT
CASSRRLAGATGELFF
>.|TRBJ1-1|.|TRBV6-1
TGTGCCAGCAGTGAAGGGACAGTTAACACTGAAGCTTTCTTT
CASSEGTVNTEAFF
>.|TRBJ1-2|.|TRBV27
TGTGCCAGCAGTTGGACAGCGCACGTTACCGGTGGCTACACCTTC
CASSWTAHVTGGYTF
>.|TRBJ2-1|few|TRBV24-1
TGTGCCACCAGGGACAACTCCTACAATGAGCAGTTCTTC
CATRDNSYNEQFF
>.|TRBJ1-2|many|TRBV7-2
TGTGCCAGCAGTCCCCAGGCCTATGGCTACACCTTC
CASSPQAYGYTF